The rows below give T cell receptor beta chains drawn from one sample of a study of cytomegalovirus exposure and HLA in healthy donors. Clones were read by immunoSEQ multiplex PCR, and TCRdb kept only the in-frame ones, dropping some. The table includes under 150,000 clones, 75% to 80% detected once. Sample: PBMCs. The receptors stem from a woman in her thirties or forties in good health and CMV-seropositive. CDR3s include the opening cysteine and the closing phenylalanine or tryptophan. The D gene is left open where the match is weak. Clone size, where shown, is once, few, many, or a class for clones that have expanded.

TRBV30	TRBJ2-7	-	-	TGTGCCTGGCATCGGGGGTCCGTATCCTACGAGCAGTACTTC	CAWHRGSVSYEQYF
TRBV5-1	TRBJ2-1	TRBD2	-	TGCGCCAGCAGGTCCGGGACTAGCGGCTACAATGAGCAGTTCTTC	CASRSGTSGYNEQFF
TRBV5-4	TRBJ2-2	-	once	TGTGCCAGCAGTTCGGGGGATCCTTTGAACACCGGGGAGCTGTTTTTT	CASSSGDPLNTGELFF
TRBV6-1	TRBJ2-5	TRBD2	-	TGTGCCAGCAGCCCAAGCGGGAGTGAGACCCAGTACTTC	CASSPSGSETQYF
TRBV2	TRBJ1-5	-	-	TGTGCCAGCACTCTTCCGGGACACGGTTCGAATCAGCCCCAGCATTTT	CASTLPGHGSNQPQHF
TRBV27	TRBJ1-1	TRBD1	-	TGTGCCAGCGGACAGGACAGGTCTACTGAAGCTTTCTTT	CASGQDRSTEAFF
TRBV11-2	TRBJ2-1	TRBD2	-	TGTGCCAGCAGCCCCGCTGGGGCTAGCGGCTTCTACAATGAGCAGTTCTTC	CASSPAGASGFYNEQFF
TRBV5-4	TRBJ1-2	TRBD1	few	TGTGCCAGCAGGGAGGGACAGGGGCGAGACTATGGCTACACCTTC	CASREGQGRDYGYTF
TRBV9	TRBJ2-5	-	-	TGTGCCAGCAGCGTAAGGGGGGGAGGGGAGACCCAGTACTTC	CASSVRGGGETQYF
TRBV27	TRBJ2-6	TRBD1	-	TGTGCCAGCGGGGGGGACAGGGCTTTTGGGGCCAACGTCCTGACTTTC	CASGGDRAFGANVLTF
TRBV21-1	TRBJ2-1	-	once	TGTGCCAGCCATCACCTTCTAGGGGCCTTCTACAATGAGCAGTTCTTC	CASHHLLGAFYNEQFF
TRBV27	TRBJ1-5	-	-	TGTGCCAGCAGTTTAACAGGGATCGGCAATCAGCCCCAGCATTTT	CASSLTGIGNQPQHF
TRBV28	TRBJ2-1	-	-	TGTGCCAGCAGTTTCCGACTAGTAGGGTTGAATGAGCAGTTCTTC	CASSFRLVGLNEQFF
TRBV5-4	TRBJ1-5	-	few	TGTGCCAGCAGCTTGGGACAGCCGCCCCAGCATTTT	CASSLGQPPQHF
TRBV2	TRBJ2-1	TRBD1	-	TGTGCCAGCAGGATTGGACAGGGGATGGGTGAGCAGTTCTTC	CASRIGQGMGEQFF
TRBV5-6	TRBJ2-6	-	few	TGTGCCAGCAGCACAGGCGTTTCTGGGGCCAACGTCCTGACTTTC	CASSTGVSGANVLTF
TRBV5-1	TRBJ2-7	TRBD2	-	TGCGCCAGCAGCTTGGTCGGGGGAGGGGTCTACGAGCAGTACTTC	CASSLVGGGVYEQYF
TRBV27	TRBJ2-7	TRBD2	-	TGTGCCAGCAGTCCAGTGGGGGGGTTGGGAAGCGGGAACGAGCAGTACTTC	CASSPVGGLGSGNEQYF
TRBV6-1	TRBJ2-7	TRBD1	-	TGTGCCAGCATCGTCTCGACAGGGGGGATCTACGAGCAGTACTTC	CASIVSTGGIYEQYF
TRBV5-4	TRBJ1-5	TRBD1	-	TGTGCCAGCAGCGCGCAGGGGGGAGATCAGCCCCAGCATTTT	CASSAQGGDQPQHF
TRBV7-9	TRBJ2-5	TRBD2	-	TGTGCCAGCAGCTCGGGACTAGCGGGAGGGCAAGAGACCCAGTACTTC	CASSSGLAGGQETQYF
TRBV5-4	TRBJ2-1	TRBD2	-	TGTGCCAGCAGCTCACCGGGACTAGCGGTTAATGAGCAGTTCTTC	CASSSPGLAVNEQFF
TRBV4-2	TRBJ2-7	TRBD2	-	TGTGCCAGCAGCGGCGGGAGGGCCATCCCCTACGAGCAGTACTTC	CASSGGRAIPYEQYF
TRBV4-1	TRBJ2-7	-	-	TGCGCCAGCAGCCAAGTAGTGTCCTACGAGCAGTACTTC	CASSQVVSYEQYF
TRBV27	TRBJ1-5	TRBD1	once	TGTGCCAGCAGTCCGCTGACAGGGGGAGTAGTTCAGCCCCAGCATTTT	CASSPLTGGVVQPQHF
TRBV15	TRBJ2-1	-	-	TGTGCCACCAGCAGAGATGGAGGCAATGAGCAGTTCTTC	CATSRDGGNEQFF